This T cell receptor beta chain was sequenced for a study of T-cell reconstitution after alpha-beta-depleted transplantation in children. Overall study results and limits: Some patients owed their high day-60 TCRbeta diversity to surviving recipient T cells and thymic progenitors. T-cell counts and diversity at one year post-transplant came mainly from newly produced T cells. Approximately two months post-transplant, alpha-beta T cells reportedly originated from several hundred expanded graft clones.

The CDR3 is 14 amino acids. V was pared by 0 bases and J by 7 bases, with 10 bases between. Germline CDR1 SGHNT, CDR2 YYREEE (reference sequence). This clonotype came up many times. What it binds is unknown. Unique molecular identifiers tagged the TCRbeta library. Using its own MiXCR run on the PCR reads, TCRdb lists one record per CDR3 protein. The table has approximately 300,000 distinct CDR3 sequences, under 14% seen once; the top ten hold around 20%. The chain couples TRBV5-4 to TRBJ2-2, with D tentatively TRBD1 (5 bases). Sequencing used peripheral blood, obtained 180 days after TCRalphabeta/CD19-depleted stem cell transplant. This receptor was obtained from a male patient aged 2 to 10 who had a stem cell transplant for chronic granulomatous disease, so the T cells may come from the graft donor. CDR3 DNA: TGTGCCAGCAGCTTGGAATCAGGGTTCGGGGAGCTGTTTTTT. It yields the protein CASSLESGFGELFF.